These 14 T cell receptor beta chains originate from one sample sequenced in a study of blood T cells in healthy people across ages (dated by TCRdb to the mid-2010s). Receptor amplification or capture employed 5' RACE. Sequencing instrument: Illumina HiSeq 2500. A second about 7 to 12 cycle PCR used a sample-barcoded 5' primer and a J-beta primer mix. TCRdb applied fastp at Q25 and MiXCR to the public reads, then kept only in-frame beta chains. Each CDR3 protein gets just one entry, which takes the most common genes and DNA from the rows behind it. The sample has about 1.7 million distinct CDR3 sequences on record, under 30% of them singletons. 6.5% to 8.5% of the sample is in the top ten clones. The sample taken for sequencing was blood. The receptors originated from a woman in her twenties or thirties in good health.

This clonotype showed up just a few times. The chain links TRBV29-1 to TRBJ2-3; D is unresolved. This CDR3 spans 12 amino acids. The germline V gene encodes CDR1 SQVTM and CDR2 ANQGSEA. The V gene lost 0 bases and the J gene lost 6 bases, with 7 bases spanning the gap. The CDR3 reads CSVEDNPDTQYF. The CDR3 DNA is TGCAGCGTTGAAGATAACCCGGATACGCAGTATTTT.

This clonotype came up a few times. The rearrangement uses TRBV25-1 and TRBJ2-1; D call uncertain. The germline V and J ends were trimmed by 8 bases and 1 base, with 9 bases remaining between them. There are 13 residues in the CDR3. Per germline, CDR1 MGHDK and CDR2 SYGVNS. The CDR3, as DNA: TGTGCCAGCGGGCGCCAGTCCTACAATGAGCAGTTCTTC. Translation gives CASGRQSYNEQFF.

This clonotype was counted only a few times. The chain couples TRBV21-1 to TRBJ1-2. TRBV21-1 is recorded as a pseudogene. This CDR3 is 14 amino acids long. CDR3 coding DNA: TGTGCCAGCAAACGGCAGGGCCTGAACTATGGCTACACCTTC. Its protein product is CASKRQGLNYGYTF.

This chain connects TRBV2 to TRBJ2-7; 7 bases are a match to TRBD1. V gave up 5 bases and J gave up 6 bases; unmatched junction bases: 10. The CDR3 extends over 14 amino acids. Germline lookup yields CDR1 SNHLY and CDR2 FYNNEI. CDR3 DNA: TGTGCCAGCAGTTCGGACAGGATGGGCGGCGAGCAGTACTTC. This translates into CASSSDRMGGEQYF.

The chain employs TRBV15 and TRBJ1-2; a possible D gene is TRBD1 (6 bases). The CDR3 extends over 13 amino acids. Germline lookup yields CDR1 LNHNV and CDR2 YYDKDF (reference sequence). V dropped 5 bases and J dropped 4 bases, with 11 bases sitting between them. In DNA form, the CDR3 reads TGTGCCACCAGCCACACAGGGTCCTATGGCTACACCTTC. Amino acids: CATSHTGSYGYTF.

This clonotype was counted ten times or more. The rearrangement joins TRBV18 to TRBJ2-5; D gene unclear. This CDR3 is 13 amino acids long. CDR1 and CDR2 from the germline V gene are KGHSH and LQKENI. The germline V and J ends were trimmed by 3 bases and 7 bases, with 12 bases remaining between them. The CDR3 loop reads CASSPSDAPTQYF. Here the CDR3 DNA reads TGTGCCAGCTCACCTTCGGACGCCCCGACCCAGTACTTC. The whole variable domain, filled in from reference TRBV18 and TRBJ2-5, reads NAGVMQNPRHLVRRRGQEARLRCSPMKGHSHVYWYRQLPEEGLKFMVYLQKENIIDESGMPKERFSAEFPKEGPSILRIQQVVRGDSAAYFCASSPSDAPTQYFGPGTRLLVL.

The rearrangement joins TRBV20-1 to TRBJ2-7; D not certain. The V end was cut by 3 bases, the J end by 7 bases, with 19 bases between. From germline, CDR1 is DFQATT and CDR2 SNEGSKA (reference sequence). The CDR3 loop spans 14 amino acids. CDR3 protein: CSARYLNSLGEQYF. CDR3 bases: TGCAGTGCTAGGTACTTGAATTCCTTGGGGGAGCAGTACTTC.

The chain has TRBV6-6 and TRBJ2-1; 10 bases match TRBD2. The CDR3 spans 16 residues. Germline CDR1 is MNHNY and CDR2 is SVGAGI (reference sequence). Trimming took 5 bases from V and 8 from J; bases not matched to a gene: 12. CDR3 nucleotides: TGTGCCAGCAGTGGGCCTAGCGGGGGACGATCCTATGAGCAGTTCTTC. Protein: CASSGPSGGRSYEQFF.

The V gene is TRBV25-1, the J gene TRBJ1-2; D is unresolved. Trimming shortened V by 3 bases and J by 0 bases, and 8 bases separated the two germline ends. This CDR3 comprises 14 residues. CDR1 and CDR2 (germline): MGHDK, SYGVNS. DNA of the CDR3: TGTGCCAGCAGTGAGGGAGCTTCTAACTATGGCTACACCTTC. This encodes CASSEGASNYGYTF.

The CDR3 bases are TGCAGTGCACTACACTCTGTAGCGGGGGGCTCTTACAATGAGCAGTTCTTC. Translation: CSALHSVAGGSYNEQFF. The V call is TRBV20-1, the J call TRBJ2-1, with 10 bases identical to TRBD2. The CDR3 length is 17 residues. Germline trimming cut 6 bases from V and 4 bases from J; bases unmatched to any gene: 15. CDR1 and CDR2 (germline): DFQATT, SNEGSKA (reference sequence).

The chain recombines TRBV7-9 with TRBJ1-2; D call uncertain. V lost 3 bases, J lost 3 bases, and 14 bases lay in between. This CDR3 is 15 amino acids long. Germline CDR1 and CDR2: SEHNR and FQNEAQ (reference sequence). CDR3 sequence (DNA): TGTGCCAGCAGCTTGGACCTTGGCGGGGACTATGGCTACACCTTC. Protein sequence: CASSLDLGGDYGYTF.

Here the CDR3 DNA reads TGTGCCAGCAGTAACCCTAGACAGGGTCAAGAGACCCAGTACTTC. It specifies CASSNPRQGQETQYF. The chain has TRBV6-2 or TRBV6-3 and TRBJ2-5, with 7 bases lining up with TRBD1. J gave up 2 bases and V 5 bases, and 8 bases lay outside the gene matches. CDR3 size: 15 residues. Germline V gene lookup returns CDR1 MNHEY and CDR2 SVGEGT.

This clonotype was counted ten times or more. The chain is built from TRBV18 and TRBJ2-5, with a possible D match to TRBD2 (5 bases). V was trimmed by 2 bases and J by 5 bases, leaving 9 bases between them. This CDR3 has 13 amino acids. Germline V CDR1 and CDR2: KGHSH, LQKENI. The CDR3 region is CASSPGLMETQYF. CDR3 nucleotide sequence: TGTGCCAGCTCACCAGGACTTATGGAGACCCAGTACTTC.

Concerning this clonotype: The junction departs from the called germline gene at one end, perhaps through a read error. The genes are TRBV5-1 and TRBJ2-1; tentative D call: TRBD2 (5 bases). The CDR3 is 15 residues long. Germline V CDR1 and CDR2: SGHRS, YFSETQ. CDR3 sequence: CANSFGPPRVNEQFF. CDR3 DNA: TGCGCCAACAGCTTTGGTCCCCCGAGGGTTAATGAGCAGTTCTTC.